Below, 12 T cell receptor beta chains from the same sample are listed, as sequenced in a study of blood T cell repertoires in COVID-19. Clones were sequenced by immunoSEQ multiplex PCR, and TCRdb holds only the in-frame ones, with some missing. The sample contains 150,000 to 200,000 clones, 80% to 90% of which appear only once. The source material was peripheral blood. These receptor sequences come from a man in his sixties with acute or convalescent COVID-19.

This chain uses TRBV6-2 or TRBV6-3 with TRBJ2-5; 7 bases align to TRBD1. The junction had 12 bases not matched to a gene; V was cut back by 4 bases and J by 4 bases. CDR1 and CDR2 (germline): MNHEY, SVGEGT. The CDR3 spans 16 residues. The CDR3 region is CASSFVTGIFAETQYF. For the CDR3, the DNA is TGTGCCAGCAGTTTCGTGACAGGGATTTTCGCAGAGACCCAGTACTTC.

The genes are TRBV6-5 and TRBJ2-4; D ambiguous. This CDR3 has 14 residues. Germline loops: CDR1 MNHEY, CDR2 SVGAGI. V was trimmed by 6 bases and J by 5 bases, leaving 14 bases between them. The CDR3 DNA follows: TGTGCCAGCAGGGGTAATTGGGCTGAAAACATTCAGTACTTC. It encodes CASRGNWAENIQYF.

The chain has TRBV11-3 and TRBJ2-3; D perhaps matches TRBD2 (5 bases). This CDR3 is 15 amino acids long. Trimming took off 2 bases at V and 0 bases at J, with 9 bases between the two ends. Germline V lookup: CDR1 SGHNT, CDR2 YENEEA. The CDR3: CASSLSEGSTDTQYF. CDR3 in DNA: TGTGCCAGCAGCTTATCAGAGGGAAGCACAGATACGCAGTATTTT.

The chain recombines TRBV28 with TRBJ2-3; 7 bases map to TRBD1. Germline CDR1 and CDR2: MDHEN and SYDVKM. The V gene end was trimmed by 5 bases and the J gene end by 2 bases; junction bases not matched to a gene: 4. The CDR3 spans 14 residues. CDR3 in DNA: TGTGCCAGCAGTCGACAGGGCACCACAGATACGCAGTATTTT. This gives the protein CASSRQGTTDTQYF.

CDR3 loop: CASSSPARENTQYF. As DNA, the CDR3 is TGTGCCAGCAGTTCGCCTGCGAGGGAAAATACGCAGTATTTT. V gene TRBV27 combines with J gene TRBJ2-3; tentatively, D is TRBD2 (5 bases). CDR1 is MNHEY, CDR2 SMNVEV, per germline (reference sequence). Deletions cut 4 bases from V and 7 bases from J, with 15 bases between. The CDR3 consists of 14 residues.

The chain employs TRBV3-1 (or the pseudogene TRBV3-2) and TRBJ2-1, with 7 bases identical to TRBD2. There are 12 residues in the CDR3. Germline trimming cut 0 bases from V and 14 bases from J; bases unmatched to any gene: 4. CDR1 is LGHDT and CDR2 is YNNKEL in the germline V gene (reference sequence). CDR3: CASSQETGGEFF. In DNA, the CDR3 is TGTGCCAGCAGCCAAGAAACGGGAGGTGAGTTCTTC.

The chain links TRBV6-2 or TRBV6-3 to TRBJ2-2, with 10 positions matching TRBD2. The CDR3 is 15 residues long. From germline, CDR1 is MNHEY and CDR2 SVGEGT. V shed 4 bases, J shed 7 bases, and the junction held 6 bases outside the gene matches. DNA of the CDR3: TGTGCCAGCAGTTCGCGGACTAGCGGACTCGGGGAGCTGTTTTTT. Amino acids: CASSSRTSGLGELFF.

V gene TRBV4-1 combines with J gene TRBJ2-1, with D hard to call. There are 15 residues in the CDR3. Trimming left V 4 bases short and J 6 bases short, with 16 bases between. The V gene's germline CDR1 is MGHRA and CDR2 YSYEKL. Here the CDR3 reads CASSLPPPGGNEQFF. CDR3 nucleotide sequence: TGCGCCAGCAGCCTGCCCCCCCCTGGCGGCAATGAGCAGTTCTTC.

V usage is TRBV12-5 and J usage is TRBJ2-2, with a tentative D call TRBD1 (6 bases). Trimming cost V 11 bases and J 7 bases, with 14 bases left between them. Germline V gives CDR1 LGHNT, CDR2 FRNRAP. The CDR3 is 12 amino acids. The CDR3 DNA reads as TGTGCTTCATACACAGGGTTCGGGGAGCTGTTTTTT. Translating gives CASYTGFGELFF.

The chain recombines TRBV6-5 with TRBJ1-5; a weak D match, TRBD1 (6 bases). The germline gives CDR1 MNHEY, CDR2 SVGAGI. Trimming took 6 bases from V and 5 from J, leaving 17 bases between them. The CDR3 loop spans 15 amino acids. The CDR3 coding sequence is TGTGCCAGCAGCCCCTTTACAGGGATGGATCAGCCCCAGCATTTT. Its protein is CASSPFTGMDQPQHF.

This chain connects TRBV19 to TRBJ1-5; 12 nucleotides line up with TRBD1. V was clipped by 10 bases and J by 4 bases; unmatched bases: 8. This CDR3 region has 15 residues. Germline V gene data show CDR1 as LNHDA and CDR2 as SQIVND (reference sequence). The CDR3 here is CATRDRGPANQPQHF. CDR3 bases: TGTGCCACCCGGGACAGGGGGCCGGCAAATCAGCCCCAGCATTTT.

The J gene is TRBJ1-2, the V gene TRBV5-5; D is unresolved. Germline CDR1 reads SGHKS; CDR2 reads YYEKEE (reference sequence). The CDR3 extends over 15 amino acids. V was trimmed by 4 bases and J by 4 bases, leaving 17 bases between them. The CDR3 DNA sequence: TGTGCCAGCAGCCCCATGGTTGGGCCTACCTATGGCTACACCTTC. Protein product: CASSPMVGPTYGYTF.